The TCR beta chain described here comes from a study of cytomegalovirus exposure and HLA in healthy donors. Germline CDR1 is WNHNN and CDR2 is SYGVQD (reference sequence). V was trimmed by 3 bases and J by 7 bases, leaving 12 bases between them. The CDR3 covers 13 residues. With regard to this clone: Its antigen remains unidentified.

Vbeta (60) and Jbeta (13) primers were used in the PCR. Here immunoSEQ multiplex PCR was the method, and the copy in TCRdb shows in-frame clones only, minus some. Of approximately 93,000 clones detected, 79% appear once; the ten largest clones hold around 3.5%. Study-wide results and caveats: Because they were indistinguishable, some V segments, including TRBV6-2 and TRBV6-3, were excluded.

The TCR comes from a male donor in good health and CMV-seropositive. V usage is TRBV10-1 and J usage is TRBJ1-1, with a tentative D call TRBD1 (5 bases). The sequencing input was PBMCs. CDR3 nucleotides: TGCGCCAGCAGTGAAGCCAGGGCCGGTGAAGCTTTCTTT. Residues: CASSEARAGEAFF.